This TCR beta chain came from a study of cytomegalovirus exposure and HLA in healthy donors. Regarding the study as a whole: The study listed around 150 cytomegalovirus-associated TCR beta chains. The classifier reportedly diagnosed cytomegalovirus status with high specificity and sensitivity.

Note on this clone: Its antigen is as yet unknown.

60 Vbeta and 13 Jbeta primers were used in PCR. Methods used by the authors: About 88 million unique TCR beta chains, about 10 million of them shared, were counted by a later analysis. Repertoires were generated with immunoSEQ multiplex PCR, while TCRdb's copy carries only in-frame clones and drops some. D and trimming come from the DNA, and the V and J calls and clone size come from that table. The sample has over 80,000 clones, roughly 73% seen once. The CDR3 length is 15 residues. Germline assignment: CDR1 SGHRS and CDR2 YFSETQ. V lost 0 bases and J 11 bases, leaving 15 bases between the germline ends.

Sequenced sample: PBMCs. The source of this sequence is a man aged 40-49 years in good health and CMV-seronegative. The chain has TRBV5-1 and TRBJ1-6; D possibly corresponds to TRBD1 (6 bases). The CDR3 nucleotides are TGCGCCAGCAGCTTGGTTCAGGGGACAAATGCACCCCTCCACTTT. Its protein product is CASSLVQGTNAPLHF.